What follows is one T cell receptor beta chain and its context. The antigen is unknown. At the DNA level, this CDR3 is encoded by other sequences in the same sample as well. V gave up 4 bases and J gave up 7 bases, with 25 bases separating them. The CDR3 runs to 17 residues. CDR1 SGHAT and CDR2 FQNNGV come from the germline V gene. The sample originates from a study of T cell responses to AZD1222 COVID-19 vaccine. Broader study findings: Following two doses of AZD1222, Spike-specific TCR breadth and depth rose.

Repertoires were generated with immunoSEQ multiplex PCR, while TCRdb's copy carries only in-frame clones and drops some. The sample consists of about 140,000 clones, about 90% of them appearing once. The V and J genes are TRBV11-2 and TRBJ2-5; D might be TRBD2 (5 bases). The sequencing here drew on peripheral blood, taken on day 0 of AZD1222 vaccination. The TCR sequence derives from an adult in good health. Here the CDR3 DNA reads TGTGCCAGCAGCTCATACCCTAAGGGTCCCCGCGGAGGGACCCAGTACTTC. Translated, it gives CASSSYPKGPRGGTQYF. Combining the CDR3 with reference TRBV11-2 and TRBJ2-5 gives the whole variable domain EAGVAQSPRYKIIEKRQSVAFWCNPISGHATLYWYQQILGQGPKLLIQFQNNGVVDDSQLPKDRFSAERLKGVDSTLKIQPAKLEDSAVYLCASSSYPKGPRGGTQYFGPGTRLLVL.